The following is a T cell receptor beta chain sequence with its context. It was during active infection that Seattle patients were enrolled and then longitudinally followed. Original methodology: Using reference gene primer amplification, nucleated cell counts were estimated. Some clones are missing from TCRdb's copy, which holds only in-frame ones; the method was immunoSEQ multiplex PCR. That table furnishes V, J and clone size, whereas the DNA furnished D and trimming. The sample has some 120,000 clones, around 85% seen once. Looked up from germline, CDR1 is SGHKS and CDR2 is YYEKEE (reference sequence). Trimming removed 4 bases from V and 0 bases from J; junction bases left unmatched: 6. The CDR3 has 16 residues. This sample is drawn from a study of blood T cell repertoires in COVID-19. Whole-study context: Sources were T cells, B-cell-depleted T cells, or PBMCs; the material itself was cDNA or gDNA.

Sequencing was done on a sample of peripheral blood. The chain employs TRBV5-5 and TRBJ2-1, with 8 bases aligning to TRBD2. The receptor was isolated from a woman of 80 years or more with COVID-19, enrolled during active disease. The CDR3 DNA reads TGTGCCAGCAGCCCAACGGGGGGGAGCTCCTACAATGAGCAGTTCTTC. It codes for CASSPTGGSSYNEQFF.